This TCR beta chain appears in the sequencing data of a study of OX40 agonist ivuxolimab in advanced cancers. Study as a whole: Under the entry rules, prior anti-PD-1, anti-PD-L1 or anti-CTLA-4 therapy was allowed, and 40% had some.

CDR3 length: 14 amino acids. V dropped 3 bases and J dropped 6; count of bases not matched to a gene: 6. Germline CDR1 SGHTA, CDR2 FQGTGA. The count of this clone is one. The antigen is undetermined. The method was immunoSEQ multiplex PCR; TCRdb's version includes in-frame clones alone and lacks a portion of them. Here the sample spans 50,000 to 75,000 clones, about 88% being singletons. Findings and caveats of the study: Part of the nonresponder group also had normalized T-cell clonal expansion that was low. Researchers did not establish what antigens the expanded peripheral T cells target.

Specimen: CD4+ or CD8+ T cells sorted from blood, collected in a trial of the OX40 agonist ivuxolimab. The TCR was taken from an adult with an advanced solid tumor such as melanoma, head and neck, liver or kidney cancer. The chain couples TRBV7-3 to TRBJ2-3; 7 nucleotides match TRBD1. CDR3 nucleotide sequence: TGTGCCAGCAGCTTGACAGGGTTCGCGGATACGCAGTATTTT. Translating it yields CASSLTGFADTQYF.